What follows describes a single T cell receptor (beta chain). Its target is not known. The sample comes from a study of cytomegalovirus exposure and HLA in healthy donors. Losses at the gene ends were 5 bases for V and 2 bases for J; bases not matched to a gene: 4. Germline CDR1 is SGHTA and CDR2 is FQGTGA. The CDR3 loop spans 14 amino acids. Primers included in the PCR were 60 Vbeta and 13 Jbeta primers. Original analysis: Unique TCR beta chains numbered about 72 million in a later analysis, with roughly 10 million shared. Produced via immunoSEQ multiplex PCR; TCRdb's table is partial and in-frame only. V, J and clone size are taken as reported in that table, and D and trimming were inferred from the DNA itself. The table has about 160,000 clones, approximately 72% seen once. Study findings and constraints: CMV serostatus was the sole immune exposure data available.

The sequence was obtained from a female donor in good health and CMV-seronegative. The sample taken for sequencing was PBMCs. The chain carries TRBV7-3 and TRBJ2-3; 7 positions agree with TRBD1. CDR3 sequence (DNA): TGTGCCAGCAGCCACGGGACAGACACAGATACGCAGTATTTT. It yields the protein CASSHGTDTDTQYF.